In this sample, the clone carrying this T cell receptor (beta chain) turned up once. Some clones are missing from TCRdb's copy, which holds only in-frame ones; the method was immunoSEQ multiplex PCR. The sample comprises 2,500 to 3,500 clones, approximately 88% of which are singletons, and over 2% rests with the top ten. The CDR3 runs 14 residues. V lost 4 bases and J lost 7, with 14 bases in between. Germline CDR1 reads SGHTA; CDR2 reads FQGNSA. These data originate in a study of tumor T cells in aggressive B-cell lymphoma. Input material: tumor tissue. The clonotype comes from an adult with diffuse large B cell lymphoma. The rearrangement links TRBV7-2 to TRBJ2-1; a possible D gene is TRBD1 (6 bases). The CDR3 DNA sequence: TGTGCCAGCAGCTCACAACAGGGTTGGAATGAGCAGTTCTTC. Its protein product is CASSSQQGWNEQFF.